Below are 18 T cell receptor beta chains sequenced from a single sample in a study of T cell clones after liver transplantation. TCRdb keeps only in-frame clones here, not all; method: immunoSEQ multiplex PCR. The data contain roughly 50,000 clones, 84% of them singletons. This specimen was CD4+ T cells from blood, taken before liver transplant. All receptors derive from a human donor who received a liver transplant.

Here the CDR3 DNA reads TGTGCCAGCAGCGTAAACAGGGAACAGCCCCAGCATTTT. As protein: CASSVNREQPQHF. This rearrangement joins TRBV6-4 to TRBJ1-5; TRBD1 might be the D (6 bases). The CDR3 totals 13 residues. The germline V gene has CDR1 MRHNA and CDR2 SNTAGT. Trimming removed 6 bases at V and 7 bases at J, with 13 bases between.

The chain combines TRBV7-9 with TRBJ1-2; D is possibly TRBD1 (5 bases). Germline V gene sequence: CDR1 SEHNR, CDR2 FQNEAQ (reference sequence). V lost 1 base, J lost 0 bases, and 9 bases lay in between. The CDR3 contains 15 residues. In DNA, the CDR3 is TGTGCCAGCAGCTTAGGGCAGGGCACTAACTATGGCTACACCTTC. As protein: CASSLGQGTNYGYTF.

The CDR3 DNA reads as TGTGCCAGTAGTATAAATCGCCAGGGTAGAGAGACCCAGTACTTC. This translates into CASSINRQGRETQYF. This chain connects TRBV19 to TRBJ2-5; possible D gene TRBD1, 5 bases. The V end lost 2 bases, the J end lost 4 bases, and 14 bases lay between the germline ends. The CDR3 consists of 15 residues. Germline CDR1 and CDR2: LNHDA and SQIVND (reference sequence).

For the CDR3, the DNA is TGTGCCAGCAGGGGAAGACTAGCGGGGAATACAGATACGCAGTATTTT. Its translation: CASRGRLAGNTDTQYF. This chain connects TRBV6-6 to TRBJ2-3; 11 positions agree with TRBD2. CDR1 and CDR2 from the germline V gene are MNHNY and SVGAGI (reference sequence). CDR3 length equals 16 residues. V trimming: 6 bases; J trimming: 3 bases; junction bases outside the gene matches: 8.

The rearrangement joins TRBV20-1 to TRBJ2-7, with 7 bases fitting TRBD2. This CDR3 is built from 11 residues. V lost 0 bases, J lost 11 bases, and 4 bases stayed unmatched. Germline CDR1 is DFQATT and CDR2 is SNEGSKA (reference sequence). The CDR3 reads CSARDREGEYF. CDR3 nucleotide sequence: TGCAGTGCTAGAGACAGGGAGGGTGAGTACTTC.

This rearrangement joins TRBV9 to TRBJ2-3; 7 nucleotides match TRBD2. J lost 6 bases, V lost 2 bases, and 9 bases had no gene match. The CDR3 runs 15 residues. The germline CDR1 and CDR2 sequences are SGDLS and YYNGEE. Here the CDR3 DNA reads TGTGCCAGCAGCGTTAGGCTAGCGGAAATCGATACGCAGTATTTT. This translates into CASSVRLAEIDTQYF. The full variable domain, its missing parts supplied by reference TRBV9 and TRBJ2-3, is DSGVTQTPKHLITATGQRVTLRCSPRSGDLSVYWYQQSLDQGLQFLIQYYNGEERAKGNILERFSAQQFPDLHSELNLSSLELGDSALYFCASSVRLAEIDTQYFGPGTRLTVL.

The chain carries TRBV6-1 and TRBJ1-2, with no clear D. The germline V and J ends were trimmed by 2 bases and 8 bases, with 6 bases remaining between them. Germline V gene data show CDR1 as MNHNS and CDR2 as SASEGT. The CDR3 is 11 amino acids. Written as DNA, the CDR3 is TGTGCCAGCAGTGAACGGCCGGGCTACACCTTC. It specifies CASSERPGYTF.

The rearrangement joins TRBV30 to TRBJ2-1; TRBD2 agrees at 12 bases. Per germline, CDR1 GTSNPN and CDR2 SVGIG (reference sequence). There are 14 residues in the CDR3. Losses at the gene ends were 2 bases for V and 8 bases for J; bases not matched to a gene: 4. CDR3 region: CAWSTTSGGHEQFF. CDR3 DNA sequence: TGTGCCTGGAGTACCACTAGCGGGGGGCATGAGCAGTTCTTC. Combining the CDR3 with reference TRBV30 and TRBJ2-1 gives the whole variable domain SQTIHQWPATLVQPVGSPLSLECTVEGTSNPNLYWYRQAAGRGLQLLFYSVGIGQISSEVPQNLSASRPQDRQFILSSKKLLLSDSGFYLCAWSTTSGGHEQFFGPGTRLTVL.

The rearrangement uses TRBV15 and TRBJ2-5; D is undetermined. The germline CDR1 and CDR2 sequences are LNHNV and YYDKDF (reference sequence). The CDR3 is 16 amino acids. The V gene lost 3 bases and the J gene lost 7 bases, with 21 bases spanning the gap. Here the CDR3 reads CATSRGDDSRVGTQYF. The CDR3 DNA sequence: TGTGCCACCAGCAGGGGTGACGACTCCCGAGTGGGGACCCAGTACTTC.

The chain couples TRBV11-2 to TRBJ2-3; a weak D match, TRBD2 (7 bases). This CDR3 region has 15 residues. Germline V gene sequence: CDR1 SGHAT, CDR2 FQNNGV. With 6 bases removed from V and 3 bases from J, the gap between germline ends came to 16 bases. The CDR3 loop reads CASRNAGAGTDTQYF. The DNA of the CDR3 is TGTGCCAGCAGAAACGCGGGGGCTGGGACAGATACGCAGTATTTT.

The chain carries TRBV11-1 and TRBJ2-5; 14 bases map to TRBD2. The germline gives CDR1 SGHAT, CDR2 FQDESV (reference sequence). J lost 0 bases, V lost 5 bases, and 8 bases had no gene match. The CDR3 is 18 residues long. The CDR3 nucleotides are TGTGCCAGCAGCCGGACTAGCGGGGGGAGCAAGTACCAAGAGACCCAGTACTTC. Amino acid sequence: CASSRTSGGSKYQETQYF.

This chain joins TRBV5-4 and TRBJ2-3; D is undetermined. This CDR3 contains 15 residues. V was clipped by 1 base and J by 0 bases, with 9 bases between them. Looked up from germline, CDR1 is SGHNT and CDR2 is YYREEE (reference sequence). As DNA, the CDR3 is TGTGCCAGCAGCTTGTTTGGTATTAGCACAGATACGCAGTATTTT. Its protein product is CASSLFGISTDTQYF.

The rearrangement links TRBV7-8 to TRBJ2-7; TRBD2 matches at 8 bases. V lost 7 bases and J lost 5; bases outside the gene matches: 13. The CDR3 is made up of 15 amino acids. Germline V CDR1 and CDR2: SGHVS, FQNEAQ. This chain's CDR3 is CASIPPLREGHEQYF. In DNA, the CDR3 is TGTGCCAGCATCCCACCCCTCCGGGAGGGACACGAGCAGTACTTC.

In DNA form, the CDR3 reads TGTGCCAGCAGCTTTTCCTTAGGCGACAGGGGGCCTTACGAGCAGTACTTC. Translated, it gives CASSFSLGDRGPYEQYF. This chain links TRBV5-5 with TRBJ2-7; 10 positions agree with TRBD1. Per germline, CDR1 SGHKS and CDR2 YYEKEE (reference sequence). This CDR3 is 17 amino acids long. V gave up 2 bases and J gave up 4 bases; unmatched junction bases: 12.

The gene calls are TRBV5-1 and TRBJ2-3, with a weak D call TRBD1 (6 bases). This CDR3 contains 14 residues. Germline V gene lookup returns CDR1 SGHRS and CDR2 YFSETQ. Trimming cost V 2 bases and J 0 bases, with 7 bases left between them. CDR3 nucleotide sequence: TGCGCCAGCAGCTTTACAGGGAGCACAGATACGCAGTATTTT. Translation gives CASSFTGSTDTQYF.

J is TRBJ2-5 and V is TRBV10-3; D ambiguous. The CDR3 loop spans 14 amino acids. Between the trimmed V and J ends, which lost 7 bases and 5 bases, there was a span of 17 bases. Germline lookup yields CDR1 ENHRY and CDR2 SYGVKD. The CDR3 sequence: CAIKENGVGETQYF. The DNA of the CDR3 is TGTGCCATCAAAGAAAATGGGGTCGGGGAGACCCAGTACTTC.

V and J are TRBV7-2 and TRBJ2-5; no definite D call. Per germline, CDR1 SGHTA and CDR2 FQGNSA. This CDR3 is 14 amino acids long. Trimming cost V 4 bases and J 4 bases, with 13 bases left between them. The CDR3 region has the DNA TGTGCCAGCAGCTCCAGGACGGCCAGAGAGACCCAGTACTTC. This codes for CASSSRTARETQYF.

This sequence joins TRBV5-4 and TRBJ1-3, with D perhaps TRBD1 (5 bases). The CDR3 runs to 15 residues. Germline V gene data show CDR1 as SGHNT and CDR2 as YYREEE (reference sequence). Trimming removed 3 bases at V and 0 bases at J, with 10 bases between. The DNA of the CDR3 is TGTGCCAGCAGCTCAGGGATAGACTCTGGAAACACCATATATTTT. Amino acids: CASSSGIDSGNTIYF.